Presented here are 20 T cell receptor beta chains from one specimen sequenced in a study of Ad26.COV2.S vaccination and SARS-CoV-2 variants. Produced via immunoSEQ multiplex PCR; TCRdb's table is partial and in-frame only. This table holds some 340,000 clones, 70% to 90% found once. Treatment indicated: around 19 received Ad26.COV2.S at low or high dose, single or two shots; five or six received placebo; per-sample allocation not given. Sampling occurred on day 63 after the first vaccine or placebo injection. Sequencing used peripheral blood, obtained in a trial of Ad26.COV2.S vaccine versus placebo. These receptors all come from a person between 18 and 65 years old who received the Ad26.COV2.S COVID-19 vaccine or a placebo.

The J gene is TRBJ2-5, the V gene TRBV2, with D possibly matching TRBD2 (7 bases). This CDR3 is 14 amino acids long. Trimming pared 6 bases from V and 1 base from J, leaving 12 bases between. CDR1 and CDR2 (germline): SNHLY, FYNNEI. The chain's CDR3 is CASRGGRAQETQYF. CDR3 bases: TGTGCCAGCAGGGGGGGGCGAGCCCAAGAGACCCAGTACTTC.

The CDR3 protein is CASSFGFSRGGYEQYF. Here the CDR3 DNA reads TGTGCCAGCAGCTTCGGCTTTTCTCGCGGGGGGTACGAGCAGTACTTC. The V and J genes are TRBV7-2 and TRBJ2-7; 8 bases agree with TRBD2. CDR1 and CDR2 (germline): SGHTA, FQGNSA. The CDR3 consists of 16 residues. The V segment lost 3 bases and the J segment 4 bases; nucleotides outside the gene matches: 11.

This sequence joins TRBV3-1 (or the pseudogene TRBV3-2) and TRBJ1-2, with D hard to call. The CDR3 totals 14 residues. Germline values: CDR1 LGHDT, CDR2 YNNKEL (reference sequence). Deletions cut 1 base from V and 4 bases from J, with 10 bases between. CDR3 bases: TGTGCCAGCAGCCAAGCCGACGGCTCCTATGGCTACACCTTC. The encoded protein is CASSQADGSYGYTF.

The genes are TRBV7-3 and TRBJ1-5, with D possibly TRBD1 on 6 matching bases. The CDR3 loop spans 19 amino acids. Germline V gives CDR1 SGHTA, CDR2 FQGTGA. The germline V and J ends were trimmed by 0 bases and 2 bases, with 20 bases remaining between them. The chain's CDR3 is CASSLTGGGGLDGNQPQHF. As DNA, the CDR3 is TGTGCCAGCAGCTTAACAGGGGGTGGAGGGTTAGACGGCAATCAGCCCCAGCATTTT.

The CDR3 nucleotides read TGCGCCAGCAGCGGAGCCGGGACTAACACCGGGGAGCTGTTTTTT. Protein product: CASSGAGTNTGELFF. The chain is built from TRBV5-1 and TRBJ2-2, with D possibly matching TRBD2 (6 bases). With 4 bases removed from V and 2 bases from J, the gap between germline ends came to 12 bases. This CDR3 has 15 amino acids. In germline, CDR1 is SGHRS, CDR2 YFSETQ.

In this sample, this clone turned up once. The chain couples TRBV15 to TRBJ1-2; perhaps TRBD1 as D (6 bases). Trimming shortened V by 6 bases and J by 1 base, and 15 bases separated the two germline ends. Germline CDR1 reads LNHNV; CDR2 reads YYDKDF (reference sequence). The CDR3 consists of 15 residues. In nucleotides, the CDR3 is TGTGCCACCAGTGGGGCAGGGGCGAGTAACTATGGCTACACCTTC. Translation: CATSGAGASNYGYTF.

This clone was seen a single time. The chain joins TRBV10-3 to TRBJ2-1; 11 bases are a match to TRBD2. Germline V gene lookup returns CDR1 ENHRY and CDR2 SYGVKD. CDR3 length: 15 amino acids. After removal of 6 bases from V and 7 bases from J, the junction contained 8 bases not matched to a gene. The CDR3 loop reads CAIRSTSGELNEQFF. The CDR3 DNA follows: TGTGCCATCAGGTCGACTAGCGGGGAATTGAATGAGCAGTTCTTC.

Note on this clone: Compared with germline, one end of the junction differs, possibly owing to a read error. The genes are TRBV7-7 and TRBJ2-3, with a possible D match to TRBD2 (7 bases). The germline V gene has CDR1 SSHAT and CDR2 FNYEAQ (reference sequence). This CDR3 has 16 amino acids. The CDR3 loop reads CASSWGGAASTDTQYF. The CDR3 DNA reads TGTGCTAGCAGCTGGGGGGGCGCCGCAAGCACAGATACGCAGTATTTT.

The chain employs TRBV7-2 and TRBJ1-2, with D hard to call. There are 13 residues in the CDR3. V gave up 4 bases and J gave up 10 bases, with 16 bases separating them. The germline gives CDR1 SGHTA, CDR2 FQGNSA. The CDR3 sequence is CASSSAWGRAYTF. CDR3 coding DNA: TGTGCCAGCAGCTCCGCATGGGGAAGGGCCTACACCTTC. Full variable domain (remainder filled in from reference TRBV7-2 and TRBJ1-2): GAGVSQSPSNKVTEKGKDVELRCDPISGHTALYWYRQSLGQGLEFLIYFQGNSAPDKSGLPSDRFSAERTGGSVSTLTIQRTQQEDSAVYLCASSSAWGRAYTFGSGTRLTVV.

This chain links TRBV7-3 with TRBJ2-1, with D uncertain. The CDR3 runs 12 residues. Germline V gene lookup returns CDR1 SGHTA and CDR2 FQGTGA. Trimming stripped 4 bases from V and 9 bases from J, with 10 bases between. CDR3 in DNA: TGTGCCAGCAGCTCCCCGGTCGGTGAGCAGTTCTTC. Translated, it gives CASSSPVGEQFF.

CDR3 in amino acids: CSASSVQSTDTQYF. The CDR3 region has the DNA TGCAGTGCTAGTAGCGTTCAAAGCACAGATACGCAGTATTTT. The chain carries TRBV20-1 and TRBJ2-3, with D maybe TRBD2 (5 bases). Germline V gene sequence: CDR1 DFQATT, CDR2 SNEGSKA (reference sequence). The CDR3 loop spans 14 amino acids. The V and J ends lost 3 bases and 0 bases respectively, with 10 bases between them.

The J gene is TRBJ1-3, the V gene TRBV14, with a tentative D call TRBD1 (5 bases). V was cut by 1 base and J by 0 bases, with 10 bases left in between. Per germline, CDR1 SGHDN and CDR2 FVKESK. This CDR3 spans 16 amino acids. CDR3 in DNA: TGTGCCAGCAGCCAAGCCGGAGGGGTCTCTGGAAACACCATATATTTT. Residues: CASSQAGGVSGNTIYF. Full variable domain (missing parts from reference TRBV14 and TRBJ1-3): EAGVTQFPSHSVIEKGQTVTLRCDPISGHDNLYWYRRVMGKEIKFLLHFVKESKQDESGMPNNRFLAERTGGTYSTLKVQPAELEDSGVYFCASSQAGGVSGNTIYFGEGSWLTVV.

This clone appeared once. V is TRBV5-4 and J is TRBJ2-7; 9 bases map to TRBD1. The V segment lost 4 bases and the J segment 5 bases; nucleotides outside the gene matches: 10. The CDR3 runs 15 residues. Germline CDR1 and CDR2: SGHNT and YYREEE (reference sequence). This CDR3 is CASSPLQGASNEQYF. CDR3 nucleotides: TGTGCCAGCAGCCCATTACAGGGGGCGTCTAACGAGCAGTACTTC.

V is TRBV4-1 and J is TRBJ2-3; D might be TRBD2 (6 bases). Trimming cost V 0 bases and J 2 bases, with 18 bases left between them. The CDR3 has 18 residues. In germline, CDR1 is MGHRA, CDR2 YSYEKL. The CDR3 here is CASSQDPGTASPTDTQYF. The CDR3 DNA follows: TGCGCCAGCAGCCAAGATCCAGGGACTGCAAGTCCCACAGATACGCAGTATTTT.

Only one count was recorded for this clone. This chain joins TRBV20-1 and TRBJ2-2; D gene unclear. The CDR3 spans 11 residues. Germline V CDR1 and CDR2: DFQATT, SNEGSKA (reference sequence). V lost 6 bases, J lost 6 bases, and 8 bases lay in between. The CDR3 DNA sequence: TGCAGTGCCTTGCGTTCCGGGGAGCTGTTTTTT. This encodes CSALRSGELFF.

V is TRBV9 and J is TRBJ1-1, with D unresolved. Deletions cut 0 bases from V and 4 bases from J, with 10 bases between. The V gene's germline CDR1 is SGDLS and CDR2 YYNGEE. The CDR3 consists of 14 residues. DNA for the CDR3: TGTGCCAGCAGCGTAGAGTTACGAGCCACTGAAGCTTTCTTT. It codes for CASSVELRATEAFF.

This clone is a singleton in its sample. The chain joins TRBV2 to TRBJ2-7; D uncertain. This CDR3 spans 11 amino acids. Trimming shortened V by 7 bases and J by 6 bases, and 10 bases separated the two germline ends. Germline assignment: CDR1 SNHLY and CDR2 FYNNEI. This chain's CDR3 is CASKAGGEQYF. The CDR3 region has the DNA TGTGCCAGCAAAGCAGGTGGCGAGCAGTACTTC.

The gene calls are TRBV6-2 or TRBV6-3 and TRBJ2-2; perhaps TRBD2 as D (6 bases). This CDR3 has 17 residues. V was pared by 6 bases and J by 2 bases, with 19 bases between. Germline CDR1 reads MNHEY; CDR2 reads SVGEGT. The CDR3 coding sequence is TGTGCCAGCAGCCCACGATCCGCGGGGATTAACACCGGGGAGCTGTTTTTT. Protein sequence: CASSPRSAGINTGELFF.

The CDR3 DNA reads TGCGCCAGCAGCTCGGGCCGGGGGGGAACTCAAGAGACCCAGTACTTC. Residues: CASSSGRGGTQETQYF. This chain links TRBV5-1 with TRBJ2-5; 8 nucleotides align to TRBD2. The V segment lost 3 bases and the J segment 2 bases; nucleotides outside the gene matches: 9. This CDR3 contains 16 residues. Per the germline V gene, CDR1 is SGHRS and CDR2 is YFSETQ.

CDR3 in amino acids: CASSLRTGRSTGELFF. The CDR3, as DNA: TGTGCCAGCAGCTTGAGGACAGGGCGGTCCACCGGGGAGCTGTTTTTT. The rearrangement uses TRBV5-6 and TRBJ2-2, with 8 bases aligning to TRBD1. CDR1 is SGHDT, CDR2 YYEEEE, per germline. J was trimmed by 4 bases and V by 1 base; bases with no gene match: 6. This CDR3 region has 16 residues.